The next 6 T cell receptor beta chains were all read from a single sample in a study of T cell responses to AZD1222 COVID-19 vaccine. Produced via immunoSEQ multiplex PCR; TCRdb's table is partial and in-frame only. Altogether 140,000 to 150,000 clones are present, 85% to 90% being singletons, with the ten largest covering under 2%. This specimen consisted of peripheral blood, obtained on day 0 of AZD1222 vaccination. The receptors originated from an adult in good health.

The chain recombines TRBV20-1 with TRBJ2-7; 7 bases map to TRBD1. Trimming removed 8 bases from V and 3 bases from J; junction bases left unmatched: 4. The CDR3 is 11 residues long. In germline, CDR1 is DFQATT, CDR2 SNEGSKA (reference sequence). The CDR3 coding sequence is TGCAGTTGGGACAGTGACTACGAGCAGTACTTC. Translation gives CSWDSDYEQYF.

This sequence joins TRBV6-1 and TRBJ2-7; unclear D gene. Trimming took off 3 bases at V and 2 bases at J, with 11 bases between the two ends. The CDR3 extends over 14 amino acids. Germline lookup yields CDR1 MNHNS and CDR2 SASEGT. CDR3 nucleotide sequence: TGTGCCAGCAGTGAGCAGAGTTTAACCTACGAGCAGTACTTC. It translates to CASSEQSLTYEQYF.

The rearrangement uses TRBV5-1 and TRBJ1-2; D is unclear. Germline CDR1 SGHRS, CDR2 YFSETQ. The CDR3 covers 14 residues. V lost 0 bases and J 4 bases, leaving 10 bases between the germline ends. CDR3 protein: CASSLGAAAYGYTF. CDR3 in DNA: TGCGCCAGCAGCTTGGGGGCGGCGGCCTATGGCTACACCTTC.

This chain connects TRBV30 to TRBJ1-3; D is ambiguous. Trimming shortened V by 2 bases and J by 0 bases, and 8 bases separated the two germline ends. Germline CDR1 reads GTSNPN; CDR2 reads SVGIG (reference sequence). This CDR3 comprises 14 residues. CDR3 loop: CAWSSSYSGNTIYF. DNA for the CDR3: TGTGCCTGGAGTAGCAGTTACTCTGGAAACACCATATATTTT. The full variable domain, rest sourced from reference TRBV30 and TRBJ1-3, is SQTIHQWPATLVQPVGSPLSLECTVEGTSNPNLYWYRQAAGRGLQLLFYSVGIGQISSEVPQNLSASRPQDRQFILSSKKLLLSDSGFYLCAWSSSYSGNTIYFGEGSWLTVV.

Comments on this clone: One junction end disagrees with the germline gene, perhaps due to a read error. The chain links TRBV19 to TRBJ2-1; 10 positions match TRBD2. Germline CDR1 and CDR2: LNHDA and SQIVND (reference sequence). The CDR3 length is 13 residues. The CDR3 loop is CASRIAGGNEQFF. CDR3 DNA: TGTGCCAGTAGGATAGCGGGGGGCAATGAGCAGTTCTTC.

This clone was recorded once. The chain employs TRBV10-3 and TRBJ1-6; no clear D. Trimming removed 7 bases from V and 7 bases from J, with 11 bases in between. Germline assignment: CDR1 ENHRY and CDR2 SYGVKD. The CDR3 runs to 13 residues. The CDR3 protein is CAINREWNSPLHF. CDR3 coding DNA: TGTGCCATCAATCGGGAGTGGAATTCACCCCTCCACTTT.